Listed here is a single T cell receptor beta chain. TCRdb re-called the 5' RACE reads through MiXCR, storing one row per CDR3 protein. The sample carries around 250,000 distinct CDR3 sequences, around 4.9% recorded once. This sample is drawn from a study of T cells after yellow fever vaccination. The CDR3 is made up of 17 amino acids. V gave up 3 bases and J gave up 4 bases; unmatched junction bases: 14. Germline CDR1 reads SGHNT; CDR2 reads YYREEE (reference sequence). The sample in question was CD4+ T cells sorted from PBMCs, obtained on the day of the yellow fever booster vaccination. The V gene is TRBV5-4, the J gene TRBJ2-5, with 8 bases identical to TRBD1. This sequence was found in a man aged 18 to 30 who received the YFV17D yellow fever vaccine. The CDR3 protein is CASSSVGAGGNSETQYF. The DNA for the CDR3 is TGTGCCAGCAGCTCTGTCGGGGCAGGGGGCAATTCAGAGACCCAGTACTTC.